Listed below are T cell receptor beta chains from one sample, sequenced in a study of blood T cell repertoires in COVID-19. Some clones are missing from TCRdb's copy, which holds only in-frame ones; the method was immunoSEQ multiplex PCR. The repertoire includes approximately 240,000 clones, approximately 84% of them detected once, and about 3% sits in the top ten. Sequencing input: peripheral blood. These receptors all come from a woman aged 30 to 39 who had recovered from COVID-19. Each CDR3 is given with its conserved first and last residue. The D gene is left open where the match is weak. Some rows mark clone size as missing; the rest say once, few, many or name a class of expanded clone.

d_call: .; v_call: TRBV9; j_call: TRBJ1-1; clone_size: .; cdr3_aa: CASSDGGNTEAFF; cdr3_nt: TGTGCCAGCAGCGACGGGGGGAACACTGAAGCTTTCTTT
d_call: .; v_call: TRBV6-1; j_call: TRBJ2-7; clone_size: .; cdr3_aa: CASSDGAAGLAYEQYF; cdr3_nt: TGTGCCAGCAGTGATGGGGCGGCAGGGCTCGCCTACGAGCAGTACTTC
d_call: TRBD2; v_call: TRBV3-1/TRBV3-2; j_call: TRBJ2-3; clone_size: .; cdr3_aa: CASSLSGLGTDTQYF; cdr3_nt: TGTGCCAGCAGCCTTAGCGGGTTGGGCACAGATACGCAGTATTTT
d_call: TRBD2; v_call: TRBV5-1; j_call: TRBJ2-7; clone_size: many; cdr3_aa: CASSPGLSGRMGGSEQYF; cdr3_nt: TGCGCCAGCAGCCCCGGACTTAGCGGGAGGATGGGGGGTTCCGAGCAGTACTTC
d_call: .; v_call: TRBV12-5; j_call: TRBJ1-2; clone_size: .; cdr3_aa: CASGLGQNYGYTF; cdr3_nt: TGTGCTAGTGGTTTAGGACAGAACTATGGCTACACCTTC
d_call: .; v_call: TRBV7-2; j_call: TRBJ1-1; clone_size: .; cdr3_aa: CASSPMRRTEAFF; cdr3_nt: TGTGCCAGCAGCCCCATGAGGAGAACTGAAGCTTTCTTT
d_call: .; v_call: TRBV28; j_call: TRBJ1-2; clone_size: .; cdr3_aa: CASSLSGYGYTF; cdr3_nt: TGTGCCAGCAGTTTGTCCGGCTATGGCTACACCTTC
d_call: TRBD1; v_call: TRBV28; j_call: TRBJ1-3; clone_size: .; cdr3_aa: CASSPADRTRGNTIYF; cdr3_nt: TGTGCCAGCAGCCCGGCGGACAGGACTCGTGGAAACACCATATATTTT
d_call: TRBD1; v_call: TRBV27; j_call: TRBJ2-1; clone_size: .; cdr3_aa: CASSIPGQGQTEFF; cdr3_nt: TGTGCCAGCAGTATTCCGGGACAGGGGCAGACGGAGTTCTTC
d_call: TRBD1; v_call: TRBV28; j_call: TRBJ1-5; clone_size: .; cdr3_aa: CASSLSGGNNQPQHF; cdr3_nt: TGTGCCAGCAGTTTGTCAGGGGGTAACAATCAGCCCCAGCATTTT
d_call: TRBD2; v_call: TRBV3-1/TRBV3-2; j_call: TRBJ2-7; clone_size: .; cdr3_aa: CASSRPTSGRLEQYF; cdr3_nt: TGTGCCAGCAGCCGTCCTACTAGCGGGAGACTCGAGCAGTACTTC
d_call: .; v_call: TRBV24-1; j_call: TRBJ1-1; clone_size: .; cdr3_aa: CATSGPGQMNTEAFF; cdr3_nt: TGTGCCACCAGTGGCCCCGGACAGATGAACACTGAAGCTTTCTTT
d_call: .; v_call: TRBV7-9; j_call: TRBJ2-3; clone_size: .; cdr3_aa: CASSRAAGTDTQYF; cdr3_nt: TGTGCCAGCAGCCGTGCGGCGGGCACAGATACGCAGTATTTT
d_call: TRBD2; v_call: TRBV30; j_call: TRBJ2-6; clone_size: .; cdr3_aa: CAWSVWRGLAGGGANVLTF; cdr3_nt: TGTGCCTGGAGTGTATGGAGGGGACTAGCGGGAGGTGGGGCCAACGTCCTGACTTTC
d_call: TRBD1; v_call: TRBV28; j_call: TRBJ1-1; clone_size: many; cdr3_aa: CASSPFPGGDEAFF; cdr3_nt: TGTGCCAGCAGCCCGTTCCCAGGGGGCGACGAAGCTTTCTTT
d_call: .; v_call: TRBV11-2; j_call: TRBJ2-7; clone_size: .; cdr3_aa: CASSPEGGSYEQYF; cdr3_nt: TGTGCCAGCAGCCCCGAGGGAGGCTCCTACGAGCAGTACTTC
d_call: .; v_call: TRBV6-5; j_call: TRBJ1-5; clone_size: .; cdr3_aa: CASSYFGVDQPQHF; cdr3_nt: TGTGCCAGCAGTTACTTTGGAGTAGATCAGCCCCAGCATTTT
d_call: TRBD1; v_call: TRBV28; j_call: TRBJ1-4; clone_size: .; cdr3_aa: CASSLGQGRGLNEKLFF; cdr3_nt: TGTGCCAGCAGTTTGGGACAGGGTCGGGGCCTTAATGAAAAACTGTTTTTT
d_call: .; v_call: TRBV24-1; j_call: TRBJ2-2; clone_size: .; cdr3_aa: CATSDLSGTNTGELFF; cdr3_nt: TGTGCCACCAGTGATCTGAGCGGAACTAACACCGGGGAGCTGTTTTTT
d_call: .; v_call: TRBV6-5; j_call: TRBJ2-7; clone_size: .; cdr3_aa: CASSTRSEQYF; cdr3_nt: TGTGCCAGCAGTACCCGGAGCGAGCAGTACTTC
d_call: .; v_call: TRBV5-1; j_call: TRBJ1-4; clone_size: .; cdr3_aa: CASSLGQVEKLFF; cdr3_nt: TGCGCCAGCAGCTTGGGACAGGTGGAGAAACTGTTTTTT
d_call: .; v_call: TRBV27; j_call: TRBJ2-7; clone_size: .; cdr3_aa: CASSLSSVHYEQYF; cdr3_nt: TGTGCCAGCAGTTTATCGTCGGTCCACTACGAGCAGTACTTC
d_call: TRBD1; v_call: TRBV5-1; j_call: TRBJ1-2; clone_size: .; cdr3_aa: CASSPGGGYGYGYTF; cdr3_nt: TGCGCCAGCAGCCCAGGGGGAGGCTATGGCTATGGCTACACCTTC
d_call: TRBD1; v_call: TRBV30; j_call: TRBJ2-7; clone_size: few; cdr3_aa: CAWSGETGQHEQYF; cdr3_nt: TGTGCCTGGAGTGGGGAGACAGGGCAACACGAGCAGTACTTC
d_call: TRBD2; v_call: TRBV9; j_call: TRBJ2-5; clone_size: .; cdr3_aa: CASSVVGSGTQETQYF; cdr3_nt: TGTGCCAGCAGCGTAGTCGGTAGCGGGACCCAAGAGACCCAGTACTTC
d_call: TRBD1; v_call: TRBV11-2; j_call: TRBJ2-7; clone_size: .; cdr3_aa: CASSTPRGLYEQYF; cdr3_nt: TGTGCCAGCAGCACCCCAAGGGGGCTCTACGAGCAGTACTTC
d_call: .; v_call: TRBV2; j_call: TRBJ1-1; clone_size: .; cdr3_aa: CASTGGAMNTEAFF; cdr3_nt: TGTGCCAGCACCGGGGGAGCCATGAACACTGAAGCTTTCTTT
d_call: .; v_call: TRBV5-6; j_call: TRBJ1-5; clone_size: .; cdr3_aa: CASSLRQIGLRQPQHF; cdr3_nt: TGTGCCAGCAGCCTACGACAGATAGGGCTACGGCAGCCCCAGCATTTT
d_call: TRBD2; v_call: TRBV28; j_call: TRBJ2-1; clone_size: .; cdr3_aa: CASSLPAGGPWNEQFF; cdr3_nt: TGTGCCAGCAGTTTACCAGCGGGAGGGCCCTGGAATGAGCAGTTCTTC
d_call: TRBD1; v_call: TRBV18; j_call: TRBJ2-7; clone_size: once; cdr3_aa: CASSPPGQGYEQYF; cdr3_nt: TGTGCCAGCTCACCGCCGGGACAGGGTTACGAGCAGTACTTC
d_call: TRBD2; v_call: TRBV6-6; j_call: TRBJ2-4; clone_size: .; cdr3_aa: CASSSYSGTSGIAKNIQYF; cdr3_nt: TGTGCCAGCAGCTCCTACTCCGGGACTAGCGGAATAGCCAAAAACATTCAGTACTTC
d_call: .; v_call: TRBV28; j_call: TRBJ1-2; clone_size: .; cdr3_aa: CASGLMSLRGYTF; cdr3_nt: TGTGCCAGCGGACTCATGAGCCTCCGTGGCTACACCTTC
d_call: .; v_call: TRBV19; j_call: TRBJ1-1; clone_size: once; cdr3_aa: CASRGVQAGWTEAFF; cdr3_nt: TGTGCCAGTCGAGGAGTTCAGGCAGGGTGGACTGAAGCTTTCTTT
d_call: .; v_call: TRBV28; j_call: TRBJ1-5; clone_size: few; cdr3_aa: CASRQGRNQPQHF; cdr3_nt: TGTGCCAGCAGACAGGGTCGTAATCAGCCCCAGCATTTT
d_call: .; v_call: TRBV14; j_call: TRBJ2-3; clone_size: .; cdr3_aa: CASSQVAGTTDTQYF; cdr3_nt: TGTGCCAGCAGCCAAGTGGCAGGAACCACAGATACGCAGTATTTT
d_call: TRBD1; v_call: TRBV28; j_call: TRBJ1-5; clone_size: .; cdr3_aa: CASSLPTGGEQPQHF; cdr3_nt: TGTGCCAGCAGTTTACCGACAGGGGGAGAACAGCCCCAGCATTTT
d_call: .; v_call: TRBV18; j_call: TRBJ2-2; clone_size: .; cdr3_aa: CASSPQTNTGELFF; cdr3_nt: TGTGCCAGCTCACCTCAGACGAACACCGGGGAGCTGTTTTTT
d_call: .; v_call: TRBV6-5; j_call: TRBJ1-1; clone_size: .; cdr3_aa: CASSYSMGGLGTEAFF; cdr3_nt: TGTGCCAGCAGTTACTCGATGGGGGGACTAGGCACTGAAGCTTTCTTT
d_call: TRBD2; v_call: TRBV4-2; j_call: TRBJ2-5; clone_size: .; cdr3_aa: CASSQSSGQGGPQETQYF; cdr3_nt: TGTGCCAGCAGCCAATCAAGTGGGCAGGGAGGGCCCCAAGAGACCCAGTACTTC
d_call: TRBD2; v_call: TRBV10-3; j_call: TRBJ2-3; clone_size: once; cdr3_aa: CAISEKPGLAGFSTDTQYF; cdr3_nt: TGTGCCATCAGTGAAAAACCGGGACTAGCGGGGTTTAGCACAGATACGCAGTATTTT
d_call: .; v_call: TRBV6-6; j_call: TRBJ1-1; clone_size: .; cdr3_aa: CASSYWQENTEAFF; cdr3_nt: TGTGCCAGCAGTTACTGGCAGGAGAACACTGAAGCTTTCTTT
d_call: .; v_call: TRBV24-1; j_call: TRBJ2-7; clone_size: .; cdr3_aa: CATSDASYEQYF; cdr3_nt: TGTGCCACCAGTGATGCGTCCTACGAGCAGTACTTC
d_call: .; v_call: TRBV28; j_call: TRBJ1-6; clone_size: .; cdr3_aa: CASSFWGSSPLHF; cdr3_nt: TGTGCCAGCAGTTTTTGGGGCTCTTCACCCCTCCACTTT